The 32 T cell receptor beta chains below come from one sample, sequenced in a study of T cell responses to AZD1222 COVID-19 vaccine. The method was immunoSEQ multiplex PCR; TCRdb's version includes in-frame clones alone and lacks a portion of them. Among roughly 100,000 clones listed, 84% were seen once. Here the sequenced sample was peripheral blood, taken on day 0 of AZD1222 vaccination. All receptors come from an adult in good health.

This clone has a handful of counts. The gene calls are TRBV18 and TRBJ1-3; D is possibly TRBD1 (6 bases). This CDR3 region has 15 residues. V was cut by 0 bases and J by 2 bases, with 8 bases left in between. Germline loops: CDR1 KGHSH, CDR2 LQKENI. In DNA, the CDR3 is TGTGCCAGCTCACCACCACAGGGAACTGGAAACACCATATATTTT. Amino acid sequence: CASSPPQGTGNTIYF.

The chain combines TRBV25-1 with TRBJ1-4; no firm D call. CDR1 is MGHDK and CDR2 is SYGVNS in the germline V gene. The CDR3 length is 15 residues. The V end lost 3 bases, the J end lost 5 bases, and 13 bases lay between the germline ends. CDR3 protein: CASSDQRPWNEKLFF. DNA for the CDR3: TGTGCCAGCAGTGATCAACGGCCGTGGAATGAAAAACTGTTTTTT.

The rearrangement links TRBV6-5 to TRBJ1-2; no definite D call. This CDR3 contains 14 residues. The V gene lost 6 bases and the J gene lost 3 bases, with 14 bases spanning the gap. Germline-derived CDR1 and CDR2 are MNHEY and SVGAGI. CDR3 protein: CASSPLIGDYGYTF. CDR3 sequence (DNA): TGTGCCAGCAGCCCCCTCATCGGAGACTATGGCTACACCTTC.

This chain links TRBV11-2 with TRBJ2-1; D gene uncertain. V was pared by 1 base and J by 6 bases, with 7 bases between. Germline V gene lookup returns CDR1 SGHAT and CDR2 FQNNGV. There are 13 residues in the CDR3. CDR3 DNA sequence: TGTGCCAGCAGCTTAGGGAGTTTCAATGAGCAGTTCTTC. Its protein is CASSLGSFNEQFF. The variable domain in full, completed from reference TRBV11-2 and TRBJ2-1, reads EAGVAQSPRYKIIEKRQSVAFWCNPISGHATLYWYQQILGQGPKLLIQFQNNGVVDDSQLPKDRFSAERLKGVDSTLKIQPAKLEDSAVYLCASSLGSFNEQFFGPGTRLTVL.

This rearrangement joins TRBV9 to TRBJ2-5; D not resolved. Germline-derived CDR1 and CDR2 are SGDLS and YYNGEE. V gave up 4 bases and J gave up 1 base, with 11 bases separating them. The CDR3 totals 14 residues. The CDR3 region has the DNA TGTGCCAGCAGCCCACGGACGGTCCAAGAGACCCAGTACTTC. Its translation is CASSPRTVQETQYF.

The chain couples TRBV24-1 to TRBJ2-3, with 8 bases identical to TRBD2. Germline V gives CDR1 KGHDR, CDR2 SFDVKD. The J segment lost 6 bases and the V segment lost 10 bases, leaving 8 bases of the junction unmatched. The CDR3 length is 13 residues. CDR3 nucleotides: TGTGCCACTCGACTAGCGCCAAGGGATACGCAGTATTTT. Residues: CATRLAPRDTQYF.

The rearrangement uses TRBV28 and TRBJ1-6; D unclear. This CDR3 has 12 amino acids. V shed 5 bases and J shed 11 bases, with 10 bases lying between them. The V gene's germline CDR1 is MDHEN and CDR2 SYDVKM. The CDR3 loop reads CASSPRFPPLHF. The CDR3 region has the DNA TGTGCCAGCAGTCCCAGATTTCCACCCCTCCACTTT.

The rearrangement uses TRBV21-1 and TRBJ2-3; the table's TRBD2 call for D was not verified on the DNA. TRBV21-1 is a pseudogene. CDR3 length equals 17 residues. The CDR3 coding sequence is TGTGCCAGCAGCAATCATCTTGGGAGGGAGAGCACAGATACGCAGTATTTT. Its protein product is CASSNHLGRESTDTQYF.

The V call is TRBV18, the J call TRBJ1-1, with 10 bases matching TRBD1. This CDR3 region has 15 residues. The V gene's germline CDR1 is KGHSH and CDR2 LQKENI. The V gene end was trimmed by 4 bases and the J gene end by 1 base; junction bases not matched to a gene: 3. The CDR3 DNA follows: TGTGCCAGCTCACTTCGGACAGGGGGGAACACTGAAGCTTTCTTT. It yields the protein CASSLRTGGNTEAFF.

J is TRBJ2-5 and V is TRBV4-2, with 13 bases fitting TRBD2. Germline trimming cut 2 bases from V and 5 bases from J; bases unmatched to any gene: 5. Germline loops: CDR1 LGHNA, CDR2 YNFKEQ. The CDR3 has 16 residues. The CDR3 bases are TGTGCCAGCAGCCAAACTAGCGGGAGGGCCCGTGAGACCCAGTACTTC. It encodes CASSQTSGRARETQYF.

This chain joins TRBV14 and TRBJ1-3, with unresolved D. The CDR3 contains 19 residues. Trimming stripped 0 bases from V and 4 bases from J, with 22 bases between. Germline CDR1 is SGHDN and CDR2 is FVKESK. CDR3 in DNA: TGTGCCAGCAGCCAAGATCCTCTCACAACTGCTACTTGGGGAAACACCATATATTTT. It specifies CASSQDPLTTATWGNTIYF.

The chain is built from TRBV7-9 and TRBJ2-2; 8 bases fit TRBD1. Trimming at V came to 1 base and at J to 5 bases, leaving 3 bases not matched to a gene. CDR3 length equals 15 residues. Germline-derived CDR1 and CDR2 are SEHNR and FQNEAQ (reference sequence). In DNA, the CDR3 is TGTGCCAGCAGCTTAGTCACAGGGGGTACCGGGGAGCTGTTTTTT. Its protein is CASSLVTGGTGELFF.

The genes are TRBV7-9 and TRBJ2-5; unclear D gene. The germline V and J ends were trimmed by 1 base and 5 bases, with 14 bases remaining between them. CDR3 size: 15 residues. CDR1 and CDR2 (germline): SEHNR, FQNEAQ (reference sequence). As DNA, the CDR3 is TGTGCCAGCAGCTTAGGTCCTGCATACGGGGAGACCCAGTACTTC. This sequence encodes CASSLGPAYGETQYF.

With regard to this clone: An end of the junction differs from the germline gene, which may be a read error. The gene calls are TRBV7-7 and TRBJ2-7, with 10 bases matching TRBD2. CDR1 and CDR2 from the germline V gene are SSHAT and FNYEAQ (reference sequence). The CDR3 runs 15 residues. Here the CDR3 reads CASSPGGAGGYEQYF. As DNA, the CDR3 is TGTGCTAGCAGCCCCGGTGGAGCGGGAGGGTACGAGCAGTACTTC. Full variable domain (outside the CDR3, taken from reference TRBV7-7 and TRBJ2-7): GAGVSQSPRYKVTKRGQDVTLRCDPISSHATLYWYQQALGQGPEFLTYFNYEAQPDKSGLPSDRFSAERPEGSISTLTIQRTEQRDSAMYRCASSPGGAGGYEQYFGPGTRLTVT.

The chain uses TRBV5-1 and TRBJ1-1; D is possibly TRBD1 (6 bases). The CDR3 extends over 15 amino acids. V shed 4 bases and J shed 5 bases, with 18 bases lying between them. Germline-derived CDR1 and CDR2 are SGHRS and YFSETQ. The CDR3 region has the DNA TGCGCCAGCAGCGCCGCGGCCAGGGGTGGAACTGAAGCTTTCTTT. Its protein product is CASSAAARGGTEAFF.

The genes are TRBV5-1 and TRBJ1-1, with 10 bases aligning to TRBD1. This CDR3 has 14 amino acids. V shed 6 bases and J 8 bases; nucleotides not matched to a gene: 10. Germline V gene sequence: CDR1 SGHRS, CDR2 YFSETQ. This CDR3 is CASTPDRGRKEAFF. The CDR3 DNA reads TGCGCCAGCACACCTGACAGGGGGCGGAAGGAAGCTTTCTTT.

For the CDR3, the DNA is TGTGCCAGCAGCGTAACTGGGTATGGGGAGCTGTTTTTT. Translated: CASSVTGYGELFF. The chain couples TRBV9 to TRBJ2-2, with D hard to call. This CDR3 has 13 amino acids. From germline, CDR1 is SGDLS and CDR2 YYNGEE. Between the trimmed V and J ends, which lost 1 base and 8 bases, there was a span of 9 bases.

This chain uses TRBV20-1 with TRBJ2-1; 7 bases are a match to TRBD2. Per germline, CDR1 DFQATT and CDR2 SNEGSKA (reference sequence). This CDR3 contains 15 residues. The V gene end was trimmed by 3 bases and the J gene end by 1 base; junction bases not matched to a gene: 6. The CDR3, as DNA: TGCAGTGCTAGTGTTGGGGAGGGATCCTACAATGAGCAGTTCTTC. This gives the protein CSASVGEGSYNEQFF.

This clone was counted a few times. The chain carries TRBV12-3 or TRBV12-4 and TRBJ1-2; D uncertain. With 5 bases removed from V and 6 bases from J, the gap between germline ends came to 10 bases. The CDR3 loop spans 12 amino acids. The CDR3 coding sequence is TGTGCCAGCAGTCCCCGGACGGATGGCTACACCTTC. Translating gives CASSPRTDGYTF.

This chain uses TRBV7-2 with TRBJ1-2; weak D call: TRBD1 (5 bases). Germline lookup yields CDR1 SGHTA and CDR2 FQGNSA. V lost 4 bases and J lost 7, with 16 bases in between. CDR3 length: 14 residues. CDR3 amino acids: CASSSKGLGVGYTF. CDR3 bases: TGTGCCAGCAGCTCCAAGGGACTAGGGGTTGGCTACACCTTC.

This chain uses TRBV10-3 with TRBJ1-6; D not certain. V lost 3 bases to trimming and J lost 7 bases, with 10 bases between them. This CDR3 spans 14 amino acids. Germline CDR1 and CDR2: ENHRY and SYGVKD. CDR3 amino acids: CAISDDGINSPLHF. In DNA form, the CDR3 reads TGTGCCATCAGTGATGACGGTATAAATTCACCCCTCCACTTT.

The chain couples TRBV6-1 to TRBJ1-2; D is ambiguous. The germline CDR1 and CDR2 sequences are MNHNS and SASEGT. This CDR3 spans 13 amino acids. V was trimmed by 0 bases and J by 6 bases, leaving 8 bases between them. CDR3 residues: CASSEAWQDGYTF. CDR3 sequence (DNA): TGTGCCAGCAGTGAAGCGTGGCAGGATGGCTACACCTTC.

V is TRBV11-2 and J is TRBJ1-5; no definite D call. Germline V gene data show CDR1 as SGHAT and CDR2 as FQNNGV. V was clipped by 1 base and J by 4 bases, with 5 bases between them. The CDR3 has 13 amino acids. The CDR3 region is CASSLVDNQPQHF. The CDR3, as DNA: TGTGCCAGCAGCTTAGTAGATAATCAGCCCCAGCATTTT.

J is TRBJ2-7 and V is TRBV4-3; a weak D match, TRBD2 (6 bases). Looked up from germline, CDR1 is LGHNA and CDR2 is YSLEER. The CDR3 has 15 amino acids. The V gene lost 4 bases and the J gene lost 4 bases, with 17 bases spanning the gap. The CDR3 bases are TGCGCCAGCAGCCCCCGCGCGGAGGGAGTGTACGAGCAGTACTTC. Translating it yields CASSPRAEGVYEQYF.

This clone was seen just once. This chain links TRBV24-1 with TRBJ1-2, with D possibly matching TRBD1 (6 bases). The CDR3 is made up of 15 amino acids. Germline V gives CDR1 KGHDR, CDR2 SFDVKD. Trimming took 3 bases from V and 5 from J, leaving 15 bases between them. The CDR3 here is CATSDGRGQGYGYTF. Written as DNA, the CDR3 is TGTGCCACCAGTGATGGCCGGGGACAAGGATATGGCTACACCTTC.

The chain has TRBV5-5 and TRBJ1-4, with 9 bases lining up with TRBD1. Germline V CDR1 and CDR2: SGHKS, YYEKEE (reference sequence). The CDR3 contains 15 residues. The ends lost 5 bases at V and 10 bases at J; junction bases unmatched: 12. CDR3 region: CASSSGQGDWGKLFF. The CDR3 coding sequence is TGTGCCAGCAGTTCGGGACAGGGCGATTGGGGAAAACTGTTTTTT.

This clone was counted a single time. The chain recombines TRBV5-1 with TRBJ1-1; possibly TRBD1 for D (5 bases). Germline CDR1 and CDR2: SGHRS and YFSETQ. Between the trimmed V and J ends, which lost 1 base and 1 base, there was a span of 11 bases. CDR3 size: 15 residues. CDR3 in amino acids: CASSLYPGGNTEAFF. The CDR3 coding sequence is TGCGCCAGCAGCTTGTATCCGGGGGGGAACACTGAAGCTTTCTTT.

The rearrangement uses TRBV29-1 and TRBJ1-1, with 7 bases identical to TRBD1. V shed 7 bases, J shed 6 bases, and the junction held 11 bases outside the gene matches. Germline CDR1 reads SQVTM; CDR2 reads ANQGSEA. The CDR3 contains 13 residues. The CDR3 here is CSGLDRASAEAFF. The DNA of the CDR3 is TGCAGCGGTCTCGACAGGGCTTCGGCTGAAGCTTTCTTT.

About this clone: A read error may produce the germline difference seen at one junction end. The V call is TRBV11-2, the J call TRBJ1-2; D gene unclear. CDR1 SGHAT and CDR2 FQNNGV come from the germline V gene. The CDR3 has 13 amino acids. CDR3 DNA: TGTGCCAGCAGCTTACAAGACGAGGTCCGCCCGGCATTC. This gives the protein CASSLQDEVRPAF.

CDR3 sequence reads: CASSRITGSSYNEQFF. The CDR3 coding sequence is TGTGCCAGCAGCCGCATCACAGGGAGCTCCTACAATGAGCAGTTCTTC. The rearrangement uses TRBV28 and TRBJ2-1; D possibly corresponds to TRBD1 (6 bases). The CDR3 is made up of 16 amino acids. V was pared by 6 bases and J by 0 bases, with 15 bases between. Germline CDR1 and CDR2: MDHEN and SYDVKM.

The rearrangement links TRBV27 to TRBJ2-5; TRBD2 agrees at 7 bases. The CDR3 loop spans 14 amino acids. V lost 5 bases and J lost 5; bases outside the gene matches: 8. Germline assignment: CDR1 MNHEY and CDR2 SMNVEV (reference sequence). In DNA form, the CDR3 reads TGTGCCAGCAGTCCACCGACTAGCCGGGAGACCCAGTACTTC. It specifies CASSPPTSRETQYF.

This clone was recorded once. The chain carries TRBV5-1 and TRBJ1-4; 7 positions match TRBD1. Germline CDR1 reads SGHRS; CDR2 reads YFSETQ. The CDR3 has 14 amino acids. With V trimmed by 4 bases and J by 8 bases, 8 bases remained unmatched. The chain's CDR3 is CASSTGTATEKLFF. The CDR3 DNA reads TGCGCCAGCAGCACCGGGACAGCGACAGAAAAACTGTTTTTT.